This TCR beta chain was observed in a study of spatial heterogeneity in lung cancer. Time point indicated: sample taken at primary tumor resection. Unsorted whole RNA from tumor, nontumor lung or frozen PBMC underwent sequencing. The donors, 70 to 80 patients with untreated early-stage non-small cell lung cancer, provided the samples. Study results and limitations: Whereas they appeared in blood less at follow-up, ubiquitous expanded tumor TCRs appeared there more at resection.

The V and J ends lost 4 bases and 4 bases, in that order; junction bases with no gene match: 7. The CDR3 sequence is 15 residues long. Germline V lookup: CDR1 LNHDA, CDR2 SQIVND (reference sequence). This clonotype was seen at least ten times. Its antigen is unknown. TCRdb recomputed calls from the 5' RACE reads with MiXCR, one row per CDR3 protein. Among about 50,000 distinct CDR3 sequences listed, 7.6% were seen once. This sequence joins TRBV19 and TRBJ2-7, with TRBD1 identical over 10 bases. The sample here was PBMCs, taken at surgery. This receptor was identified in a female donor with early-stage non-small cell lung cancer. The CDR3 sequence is CASSSGTGAWYEQYF. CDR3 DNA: TGTGCCAGTAGTAGTGGGACAGGGGCTTGGTACGAGCAGTACTTC.